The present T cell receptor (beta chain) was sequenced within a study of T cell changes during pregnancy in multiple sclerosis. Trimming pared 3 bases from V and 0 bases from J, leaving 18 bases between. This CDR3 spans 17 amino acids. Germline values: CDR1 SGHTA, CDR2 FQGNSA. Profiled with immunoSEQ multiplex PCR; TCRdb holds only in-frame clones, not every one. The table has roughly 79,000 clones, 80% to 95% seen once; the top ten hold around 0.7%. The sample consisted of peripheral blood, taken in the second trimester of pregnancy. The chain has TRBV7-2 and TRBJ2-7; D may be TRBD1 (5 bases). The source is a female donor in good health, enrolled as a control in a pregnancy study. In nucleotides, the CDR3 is TGTGCCAGCAGCTTCCCTAAGGGGCCCGAGACCTCCTACGAGCAGTACTTC. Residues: CASSFPKGPETSYEQYF. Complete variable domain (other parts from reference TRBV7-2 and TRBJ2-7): GAGVSQSPSNKVTEKGKDVELRCDPISGHTALYWYRQSLGQGLEFLIYFQGNSAPDKSGLPSDRFSAERTGGSVSTLTIQRTQQEDSAVYLCASSFPKGPETSYEQYFGPGTRLTVT.